Each of the 20 T cell receptor beta chains below was sequenced from the same sample in a study of identical twins. TCRdb used MiXCR to reprocess the 5' RACE reads, holding one entry per CDR3 protein. Found here are hundreds of thousands of distinct CDR3 sequences, approximately 13% of them singletons; the top ten hold 1.5% to 2%. Separately, the same data were catalogued under a study of yellow fever vaccine responses in identical twins.

What was sequenced was PBMCs. Receptors originate from a woman younger than 30 in good health.

The V call is TRBV28, the J call TRBJ2-3; D perhaps matches TRBD1 (5 bases). The ends were cut back, 5 bases at V and 1 base at J, with 22 bases in the middle. The CDR3 runs to 18 residues. The germline gives CDR1 MDHEN, CDR2 SYDVKM. CDR3 nucleotide sequence: TGTGCCAGCAGTACCAGGGCGCAGGCCTCTCCAGGCACAGATACGCAGTATTTT. Protein product: CASSTRAQASPGTDTQYF. Complete variable domain (other parts from reference TRBV28 and TRBJ2-3): DVKVTQSSRYLVKRTGEKVFLECVQDMDHENMFWYRQDPGLGLRLIYFSYDVKMKEKGDIPEGYSVSREKKERFSLILESASTNQTSMYLCASSTRAQASPGTDTQYFGPGTRLTVL.

The V gene is TRBV12-3 or TRBV12-4, the J gene TRBJ2-7; D may correspond to TRBD1 or TRBD2 (6 bases each). Trimming stripped 1 base from V and 10 bases from J, with 14 bases between. The CDR3 runs to 13 residues. The CDR3 sequence: CASSLGGALRQYF. CDR3 in DNA: TGTGCCAGCAGTTTAGGGGGGGCCCTCCGTCAGTACTTC.

This clonotype occurred a few times. The chain uses TRBV12-3 or TRBV12-4 and TRBJ2-7, with TRBD2 identical over 10 bases. The V and J ends lost 5 bases and 6 bases, in that order; junction bases with no gene match: 13. The CDR3 covers 16 residues. The CDR3, as DNA: TGTGCCAGCAGTCCGGTCGGGCTAGCGGGAGTCTCCGAGCAGTACTTC. Its translation: CASSPVGLAGVSEQYF.

This clonotype occurred a few times. The chain links TRBV4-2 to TRBJ2-1; 11 bases agree with TRBD2. Trimming took 1 base from V and 6 from J; bases not matched to a gene: 8. The CDR3 loop spans 17 amino acids. The germline CDR1 and CDR2 sequences are LGHNA and YNFKEQ. CDR3 sequence: CASSQALAGAGSNEQFF. The CDR3 coding sequence is TGTGCCAGCAGCCAAGCACTAGCGGGGGCTGGATCCAATGAGCAGTTCTTC.

This sequence joins TRBV3-1 and TRBJ2-3; D might be TRBD2 (6 bases). Germline V CDR1 and CDR2: LGHDT, YNNKEL (reference sequence). Between the trimmed V and J ends, which lost 1 base and 1 base, there was a span of 12 bases. The CDR3 contains 16 residues. CDR3 amino acids: CASSQGTGVGTDTQYF. In nucleotides, the CDR3 is TGTGCCAGCAGCCAAGGTACGGGAGTTGGCACAGATACGCAGTATTTT.

V usage is TRBV5-6 and J usage is TRBJ2-7; no clear D gene. Germline values: CDR1 SGHDT, CDR2 YYEEEE. Deletions cut 8 bases from V and 0 bases from J, with 15 bases between. The CDR3 loop spans 14 amino acids. In DNA form, the CDR3 reads TGTGCCAGGAGCCCCGGACGGTCCTCCTACGAGCAGTACTTC. Its translation is CARSPGRSSYEQYF.

This clonotype was observed a handful of times. The genes are TRBV6-1 and TRBJ2-3; 11 bases agree with TRBD2. This CDR3 comprises 16 residues. V shed 4 bases and J 1 base; nucleotides not matched to a gene: 4. Germline assignment: CDR1 MNHNS and CDR2 SASEGT. CDR3 nucleotides: TGTGCCAGCAGTGTTACTAGCGGGAGTGGCACAGATACGCAGTATTTT. The encoded protein is CASSVTSGSGTDTQYF.

The V gene is TRBV20-1, the J gene TRBJ1-4; TRBD1 aligns across 10 bases. V dropped 0 bases and J dropped 8; count of bases not matched to a gene: 3. Germline V gene data show CDR1 as DFQATT and CDR2 as SNEGSKA (reference sequence). The CDR3 runs 14 residues. CDR3 sequence (DNA): TGCAGTGCTAGAGAGGGACAGGGGTTCGAAAAACTGTTTTTT. Translating gives CSAREGQGFEKLFF.

The gene calls are TRBV29-1 and TRBJ2-1; D is unresolved. Looked up from germline, CDR1 is SQVTM and CDR2 is ANQGSEA. V lost 0 bases and J 6 bases, leaving 6 bases between the germline ends. There are 12 residues in the CDR3. The CDR3 DNA sequence: TGCAGCGTTGAAGATCGAACCAATGAGCAGTTCTTC. Encoded protein: CSVEDRTNEQFF.

In this sample, this clonotype turned up many times. As DNA, the CDR3 is TGTGCCAGCAGCCAGAGGGAGACGCAGTATTTT. As protein: CASSQRETQYF. The V and J genes are TRBV3-1 and TRBJ2-5; possible D gene TRBD2, 5 bases. The J call is doubtful: the DNA matches TRBJ2-3 better. CDR1 and CDR2 from the germline V gene are LGHDT and YNNKEL (reference sequence). CDR3 size: 11 residues.

This rearrangement joins TRBV20-1 to TRBJ2-1; D is ambiguous. The CDR3 length is 17 residues. V was shortened by 4 bases and J by 8 bases, with 27 bases between the two germline ends. Germline values: CDR1 DFQATT, CDR2 SNEGSKA (reference sequence). This CDR3 reads CSATNLFIDHPTDEQFF. The CDR3 DNA sequence: TGCAGTGCTACGAATTTGTTCATCGATCACCCTACAGATGAGCAGTTCTTC.

This clonotype was recorded at least ten times. The J gene is TRBJ2-7, the V gene TRBV28; perhaps TRBD2 as D (6 bases). The CDR3 is made up of 16 amino acids. The germline CDR1 and CDR2 sequences are MDHEN and SYDVKM. Trimming cost V 3 bases and J 4 bases, with 19 bases left between them. The CDR3 DNA is TGTGCCAGCAGTTTCGGCGGGACCACTAATAATTACGAGCAGTACTTC. Translated: CASSFGGTTNNYEQYF.

The V call is TRBV18, the J call TRBJ1-1; D remains unclear. Germline V gene lookup returns CDR1 KGHSH and CDR2 LQKENI. The CDR3 covers 14 residues. Trimming took 0 bases from V and 1 from J, leaving 6 bases between them. CDR3 nucleotides: TGTGCCAGCTCACCACCCCCTTCGAACACTGAAGCTTTCTTT. This translates into CASSPPPSNTEAFF.

In this sample, this clonotype turned up a few times. The rearrangement links TRBV6-5 to TRBJ2-1; possibly TRBD2 for D (6 bases). Germline CDR1 and CDR2: MNHEY and SVGAGI. The CDR3 loop spans 15 amino acids. Trimming took 2 bases from V and 2 from J, leaving 10 bases between them. The CDR3 protein is CASSYLRGTYNEQFF. The CDR3 DNA follows: TGTGCCAGCAGTTACCTTCGCGGGACCTACAATGAGCAGTTCTTC.

This clonotype was found many times. The chain has TRBV25-1 and TRBJ2-3; 7 bases line up with TRBD2. The V gene's germline CDR1 is MGHDK and CDR2 SYGVNS. V lost 6 bases to trimming and J lost 3 bases; unmatched junction nucleotides: 15. This CDR3 has 17 residues. Written as DNA, the CDR3 is TGTGCCAGCAGCGGGGAGGGCCAGGAGATAGGAACAGATACGCAGTATTTT. Translating it yields CASSGEGQEIGTDTQYF.

V and J are TRBV24-1 and TRBJ1-6; D may be TRBD1 (5 bases). CDR3 length: 14 residues. The V end was cut by 3 bases, the J end by 5 bases, with 7 bases between. CDR1 is KGHDR, CDR2 SFDVKD, per germline. CDR3 sequence: CATSDRRDNSPLHF. The CDR3 DNA sequence: TGTGCCACCAGTGATCGCAGGGATAATTCACCCCTCCACTTT.

This clonotype has a handful of counts. J is TRBJ2-3 and V is TRBV11-1; D possibly corresponds to TRBD1 (6 bases). The CDR3 totals 21 residues. The germline gives CDR1 SGHAT, CDR2 FQDESV (reference sequence). Trimming removed 5 bases at V and 2 bases at J, with 32 bases between. The CDR3 loop is CASSALRSGAGDGAHTDTQYF. The CDR3 coding sequence is TGTGCCAGCAGCGCACTCCGATCCGGCGCAGGGGACGGTGCACACACAGATACGCAGTATTTT.

This clonotype was seen a handful of times. This chain links TRBV5-1 with TRBJ2-3; the match to TRBD2 covers 11 bases. The V segment lost 4 bases and the J segment 2 bases; nucleotides outside the gene matches: 6. The CDR3 is made up of 16 amino acids. Germline V lookup: CDR1 SGHRS, CDR2 YFSETQ. CDR3 sequence: CASSPPTSGNTDTQYF. CDR3 sequence (DNA): TGCGCCAGCAGCCCGCCGACTAGCGGGAACACAGATACGCAGTATTTT.

The V gene is TRBV5-1, the J gene TRBJ2-3; TRBD1 matches at 7 bases. Germline trimming cut 4 bases from V and 8 bases from J; bases unmatched to any gene: 10. Germline assignment: CDR1 SGHRS and CDR2 YFSETQ. CDR3 size: 14 residues. Here the CDR3 reads CASSIRQGPGTQYF. The DNA for the CDR3 is TGCGCCAGCAGCATCAGACAGGGCCCGGGTACGCAGTATTTT.

The chain carries TRBV3-1 and TRBJ2-5, with 8 bases matching TRBD2. The V and J ends lost 7 bases and 5 bases, in that order; junction bases with no gene match: 9. This CDR3 has 14 residues. Germline-derived CDR1 and CDR2 are LGHDT and YNNKEL (reference sequence). Written as DNA, the CDR3 is TGTGCCAGCATCCAGACTAGCGTAATGGAGACCCAGTACTTC. This codes for CASIQTSVMETQYF.